A single sample is the source of the 23 T cell receptor beta chains below, sequenced in a study of T cell responses to AZD1222 COVID-19 vaccine. Profiling relied on immunoSEQ multiplex PCR, and the TCRdb table lists in-frame clones only, not all of them. The table has about 140,000 clones, roughly 91% seen once. Here the sequenced sample was peripheral blood, taken 28 days after the second AZD1222 dose. These receptors were taken from an adult who received the AZD1222 COVID-19 vaccine.

V gene TRBV4-3 combines with J gene TRBJ2-7; D is perhaps TRBD2 (7 bases). Trimming cost V 0 bases and J 2 bases, with 14 bases left between them. CDR3 length: 16 amino acids. Germline CDR1 and CDR2: LGHNA and YSLEER. As DNA, the CDR3 is TGCGCCAGCAGCCAAGACAGGACTAGGGGGGCCTACGAGCAGTACTTC. This codes for CASSQDRTRGAYEQYF.

The rearrangement uses TRBV7-2 and TRBJ2-2; D not certain. This CDR3 has 13 residues. Germline CDR1 reads SGHTA; CDR2 reads FQGNSA. Trimming took 2 bases from V and 2 from J, leaving 3 bases between them. CDR3 sequence (DNA): TGTGCCAGCAGCTTAAGCAACACCGGGGAGCTGTTTTTT. This sequence encodes CASSLSNTGELFF.

The chain recombines TRBV5-5 with TRBJ2-7, with a tentative D call TRBD2 (5 bases). CDR1 is SGHKS, CDR2 YYEKEE, per germline (reference sequence). The CDR3 extends over 16 amino acids. V lost 0 bases to trimming and J lost 0 bases, with 13 bases between them. Here the CDR3 DNA reads TGTGCCAGCAGCTTGGGGTCGACTATGGTCTCCTACGAGCAGTACTTC. Translating gives CASSLGSTMVSYEQYF.

The chain is built from TRBV11-2 and TRBJ1-3; no firm D call. The CDR3 covers 16 residues. Germline V gives CDR1 SGHAT, CDR2 FQNNGV. Trimming removed 2 bases at V and 4 bases at J, with 15 bases between. The CDR3 DNA reads as TGTGCCAGCAGCTTACTGATGGGGTTAGGCGGAAACACCATATATTTT. It codes for CASSLLMGLGGNTIYF.

The genes are TRBV19 and TRBJ2-6; a weak D match, TRBD2 (5 bases). There are 15 residues in the CDR3. V was clipped by 6 bases and J by 4 bases, with 13 bases between them. Per the germline V gene, CDR1 is LNHDA and CDR2 is SQIVND (reference sequence). CDR3 coding DNA: TGTGCCAGTAGGACGGGGTCGACAGGGGCCAACGTCCTGACTTTC. Translating gives CASRTGSTGANVLTF.

This clone was counted once. This sequence joins TRBV29-1 and TRBJ2-3, with TRBD2 as a possible D gene (7 bases). Germline V CDR1 and CDR2: SQVTM, ANQGSEA. This CDR3 is 15 amino acids long. V lost 1 base and J 4 bases, leaving 15 bases between the germline ends. This CDR3 is CSVEGWTRGADTQYF. The CDR3 nucleotides are TGCAGCGTTGAAGGTTGGACTAGGGGGGCAGATACGCAGTATTTT.

The V call is TRBV28, the J call TRBJ2-3, with 15 positions matching TRBD2. Per germline, CDR1 MDHEN and CDR2 SYDVKM. The V segment lost 6 bases and the J segment 1 base; nucleotides outside the gene matches: 11. The CDR3 is made up of 19 amino acids. In DNA form, the CDR3 reads TGTGCCAGCAGGTCTCGCCCGGGACTAGCGGGAGGCGGCACAGATACGCAGTATTTT. This sequence encodes CASRSRPGLAGGGTDTQYF.

This chain uses TRBV2 with TRBJ1-4; TRBD1 is a possible D gene (6 bases). V was pared by 6 bases and J by 8 bases, with 16 bases between. Germline lookup yields CDR1 SNHLY and CDR2 FYNNEI. The CDR3 contains 14 residues. The CDR3 here is CASRNRVRQEKLFF. CDR3 DNA sequence: TGTGCCAGCAGAAACAGGGTCCGGCAGGAAAAACTGTTTTTT.

This clone was observed a few times. The chain recombines TRBV5-5 with TRBJ1-2; D is possibly TRBD1 (6 bases). Germline lookup yields CDR1 SGHKS and CDR2 YYEKEE (reference sequence). The CDR3 sequence is 15 residues long. The ends were cut back, 2 bases at V and 2 bases at J, with 13 bases in the middle. The CDR3 region has the DNA TGTGCCAGCAGCTTACGAACAGGGATCAACTATGGCTACACCTTC. Amino acids: CASSLRTGINYGYTF.

The chain joins TRBV11-2 to TRBJ2-2; 7 bases fit TRBD1. CDR3 length: 17 amino acids. CDR1 and CDR2 (germline): SGHAT, FQNNGV. The V and J ends lost 5 bases and 3 bases, in that order; junction bases with no gene match: 12. The CDR3 DNA reads as TGTGCCAGCAGCGCTTCACCGGGACAGAGATACACCGGGGAGCTGTTTTTT. This encodes CASSASPGQRYTGELFF.

J is TRBJ1-3 and V is TRBV28, with TRBD1 matching over 12 bases. The CDR3 totals 19 residues. Trimming at V came to 0 bases and at J to 0 bases, leaving 6 bases not matched to a gene. The germline CDR1 and CDR2 sequences are MDHEN and SYDVKM. The CDR3 region has the DNA TGTGCCAGCAGTTTATGGGGGACAGGGGGCCGCAGCTCTGGAAACACCATATATTTT. Amino acid sequence: CASSLWGTGGRSSGNTIYF.

In nucleotides, the CDR3 is TGTGCCAGCAGAACACGCCAACTAGCGGGGGATGGTCCGTTCTTC. Translating it yields CASRTRQLAGDGPFF. The gene calls are TRBV6-5 and TRBJ2-1, with 11 bases that match TRBD2. The trim removed 6 bases at V and 15 bases at J, leaving 16 bases unmatched. Germline V lookup: CDR1 MNHEY, CDR2 SVGAGI. The CDR3 is made up of 15 amino acids.

This rearrangement joins TRBV27 to TRBJ1-4; tentatively, D is TRBD1 (6 bases). V gave up 0 bases and J gave up 5 bases, with 13 bases separating them. CDR1 and CDR2 from the germline V gene are MNHEY and SMNVEV (reference sequence). The CDR3 contains 16 residues. Here the CDR3 reads CASSLSPGGGNEKLFF. The CDR3 DNA reads TGTGCCAGCAGTTTATCACCGGGAGGGGGAAATGAAAAACTGTTTTTT.

The genes are TRBV3-1 (or the pseudogene TRBV3-2) and TRBJ2-4; the D gene is possibly TRBD1 (6 bases). The germline V gene encodes CDR1 LGHDT and CDR2 YNNKEL (reference sequence). CDR3 length equals 17 residues. Trimming left V 9 bases short and J 0 bases short, with 21 bases between. The CDR3 region is CARRGHPHRVAKNIQYF. The CDR3, as DNA: TGTGCCAGAAGGGGACACCCTCATAGGGTAGCCAAAAACATTCAGTACTTC.

The chain is built from TRBV18 and TRBJ1-5, with 7 nucleotides matching TRBD1. Germline CDR1 reads KGHSH; CDR2 reads LQKENI. CDR3 length equals 15 residues. Trimming took 3 bases from V and 1 from J; bases not matched to a gene: 3. The CDR3 coding sequence is TGTGCCAGCTCACCTACAGGGGACAGCAATCAGCCCCAGCATTTT. This codes for CASSPTGDSNQPQHF.

This clone was seen only once. The rearrangement links TRBV18 to TRBJ1-6, with a weak D call TRBD1 (6 bases). The CDR3 is made up of 15 amino acids. V lost 3 bases to trimming and J lost 7 bases, with 13 bases between them. Germline values: CDR1 KGHSH, CDR2 LQKENI. The CDR3 is CASSPLDSPNSPLHF. The CDR3 nucleotides are TGTGCCAGCTCACCTTTGGACAGTCCAAATTCACCCCTCCACTTT.

A few counts support this clone. The V gene is TRBV28, the J gene TRBJ1-2; 7 positions match TRBD1. CDR1 and CDR2 from the germline V gene are MDHEN and SYDVKM. V lost 8 bases to trimming and J lost 7 bases; unmatched junction nucleotides: 7. The CDR3 runs 12 residues. The DNA of the CDR3 is TGTGCCAGCGCGGACAGGATTGGTGGCTACACCTTC. This codes for CASADRIGGYTF.

This clone was seen only a few times. J is TRBJ2-1 and V is TRBV15; 9 bases are shared with TRBD2. CDR3 length: 14 residues. Germline trimming cut 5 bases from V and 9 bases from J; bases unmatched to any gene: 8. Germline V gives CDR1 LNHNV, CDR2 YYDKDF (reference sequence). The CDR3 DNA follows: TGTGCCACCAGCTTCCAGCGGGGGGCTGGTGAGCAGTTCTTC. Residues: CATSFQRGAGEQFF.

This chain uses TRBV10-3 with TRBJ2-7, with D perhaps given as TRBD1 or TRBD2 (5 bases each). V was cut by 10 bases and J by 3 bases, with 13 bases left in between. The CDR3 contains 12 residues. From germline, CDR1 is ENHRY and CDR2 SYGVKD. For the CDR3, the DNA is TGTGCCACCGGGGACCTAGGCTACGAGCAGTACTTC. This codes for CATGDLGYEQYF.

This sequence joins TRBV4-2 and TRBJ2-1; no definite D call. The CDR3 spans 15 residues. The germline V gene encodes CDR1 LGHNA and CDR2 YNFKEQ. V gave up 1 base and J gave up 8 bases, with 15 bases separating them. This CDR3 is CASSQALSLNYEQFF. The CDR3 nucleotides read TGTGCCAGCAGCCAAGCGCTTAGTCTGAATTATGAGCAGTTCTTC.

The V and J genes are TRBV4-2 and TRBJ1-4; perhaps TRBD1 as D (5 bases). CDR1 and CDR2 from the germline V gene are LGHNA and YNFKEQ. This CDR3 comprises 16 residues. The ends were cut back, 0 bases at V and 6 bases at J, with 14 bases in the middle. The CDR3 DNA is TGTGCCAGCAGCCAAGAAGGGACTGGGCTGGATGAAAAACTGTTTTTT. Translating gives CASSQEGTGLDEKLFF.

The chain recombines TRBV28 with TRBJ2-7, with 8 nucleotides matching TRBD1. CDR3 length: 13 residues. Germline values: CDR1 MDHEN, CDR2 SYDVKM. V shed 5 bases, J shed 2 bases, and the junction held 2 bases outside the gene matches. The CDR3 DNA reads TGTGCCAGCAGTAGGACAGGGACCTACGAGCAGTACTTC. Amino acid sequence: CASSRTGTYEQYF.

V usage is TRBV2 and J usage is TRBJ2-3; D is unclear. Germline loops: CDR1 SNHLY, CDR2 FYNNEI. The CDR3 is 11 residues long. The ends were cut back, 5 bases at V and 2 bases at J, with 2 bases in the middle. DNA of the CDR3: TGTGCCAGCAGTTACACAGATACGCAGTATTTT. Residues: CASSYTDTQYF. Full variable domain (outside the CDR3, taken from reference TRBV2 and TRBJ2-3): EPEVTQTPSHQVTQMGQEVILRCVPISNHLYFYWYRQILGQKVEFLVSFYNNEISEKSEIFDDQFSVERPDGSNFTLKIRSTKLEDSAMYFCASSYTDTQYFGPGTRLTVL.